A single sample is the source of the 13 T cell receptor beta chains below, sequenced in a study of blood T cell repertoires in COVID-19 (dated by TCRdb to the early 2020s). The library relied on the immunoSEQ multiplex PCR assay. TCRdb took this table from immuneACCESS and kept in-frame rearrangements with V and J called. Such tables lack part of the clones; where checked against another copy, unresolved V genes explain under half of the gap, and the rest is unexplained. The sample table lists around 260,000 clones, 80% to 90% of them with a count of one. The top ten clonotypes cover less than 1.6% of the sample. Sequenced sample: peripheral blood. These receptors all come from a woman aged 40 to 50 who had recovered from COVID-19.

V usage is TRBV5-1 and J usage is TRBJ2-3; maybe TRBD1 (6 bases). From germline, CDR1 is SGHRS and CDR2 YFSETQ. CDR3 length: 14 residues. V was pared by 0 bases and J by 3 bases, with 8 bases between. CDR3 protein: CASSLGTVTDTQYF. CDR3 bases: TGCGCCAGCAGCTTGGGGACAGTAACAGATACGCAGTATTTT.

This clone was seen only once. The chain is built from TRBV5-1 and TRBJ2-7; 7 nucleotides match TRBD2. Trimming removed 1 base from V and 0 bases from J; junction bases left unmatched: 4. Germline V CDR1 and CDR2: SGHRS, YFSETQ. The CDR3 extends over 15 amino acids. The CDR3 bases are TGCGCCAGCAGCTTGTTGGGGGGGAGCTCCTACGAGCAGTACTTC. Amino acids: CASSLLGGSSYEQYF.

The rearrangement joins TRBV19 to TRBJ1-2, with D uncertain. The CDR3 sequence is 14 residues long. Trimming took 1 base from V and 3 from J, leaving 9 bases between them. Germline CDR1 and CDR2: LNHDA and SQIVND (reference sequence). CDR3 in amino acids: CASSIGTDHYGYTF. For the CDR3, the DNA is TGTGCCAGTAGTATAGGAACAGACCACTATGGCTACACCTTC. Filled out from reference TRBV19 and TRBJ1-2, the complete variable domain reads DGGITQSPKYLFRKEGQNVTLSCEQNLNHDAMYWYRQDPGQGLRLIYYSQIVNDFQKGDIAEGYSVSREKKESFPLTVTSAQKNPTAFYLCASSIGTDHYGYTFGSGTRLTVV.

The CDR3 here is CASSQLAGTASYEQYF. The CDR3 bases are TGCGCCAGCAGCCAGCTAGCGGGGACAGCTTCCTACGAGCAGTACTTC. V gene TRBV4-1 combines with J gene TRBJ2-7; TRBD2 aligns across 9 bases. V lost 3 bases to trimming and J lost 1 base; unmatched junction nucleotides: 7. This CDR3 has 16 residues. Per the germline V gene, CDR1 is MGHRA and CDR2 is YSYEKL.

The rearrangement uses TRBV7-2 and TRBJ2-2; 14 nucleotides line up with TRBD2. The V gene end was trimmed by 7 bases and the J gene end by 0 bases; junction bases not matched to a gene: 7. The germline V gene has CDR1 SGHTA and CDR2 FQGNSA. CDR3 size: 18 residues. In nucleotides, the CDR3 is TGTGCCAGCACCCAGACTAGCGGGGGGGCGGCGAACACCGGGGAGCTGTTTTTT. Translated: CASTQTSGGAANTGELFF.

The V gene is TRBV27, the J gene TRBJ1-1; tentative D call: TRBD1 (5 bases). The CDR3 has 14 amino acids. The V and J ends lost 5 bases and 3 bases respectively, with 13 bases between them. Germline CDR1 MNHEY, CDR2 SMNVEV (reference sequence). This chain's CDR3 is CASSHEAGYTEAFF. The DNA for the CDR3 is TGTGCCAGCAGTCACGAGGCAGGGTACACTGAAGCTTTCTTT.

The chain is built from TRBV5-1 and TRBJ1-1, with D perhaps matching TRBD1 (6 bases). Germline V gene data show CDR1 as SGHRS and CDR2 as YFSETQ. With 0 bases removed from V and 5 bases from J, the gap between germline ends came to 11 bases. The CDR3 has 14 amino acids. The CDR3 sequence is CASSLDRVGTEAFF. The CDR3 DNA is TGCGCCAGCAGCTTGGACAGGGTAGGTACTGAAGCTTTCTTT.

The rearrangement uses TRBV14 and TRBJ2-3; tentatively, D is TRBD1 (6 bases). V was pared by 1 base and J by 1 base, with 15 bases between. Germline assignment: CDR1 SGHDN and CDR2 FVKESK. The CDR3 consists of 17 residues. The CDR3 loop reads CASSQVPWGRGTDTQYF. In nucleotides, the CDR3 is TGTGCCAGCAGCCAAGTCCCGTGGGGGCGAGGCACAGATACGCAGTATTTT. The complete variable domain, with remaining parts taken from reference TRBV14 and TRBJ2-3, reads EAGVTQFPSHSVIEKGQTVTLRCDPISGHDNLYWYRRVMGKEIKFLLHFVKESKQDESGMPNNRFLAERTGGTYSTLKVQPAELEDSGVYFCASSQVPWGRGTDTQYFGPGTRLTVL.

V and J are TRBV6-6 and TRBJ2-1, with a possible D match to TRBD2 (5 bases). V shed 2 bases and J shed 7 bases, with 12 bases lying between them. The CDR3 is 14 amino acids. From germline, CDR1 is MNHNY and CDR2 SVGAGI (reference sequence). The CDR3 region is CASSYRGSLNEQFF. The CDR3 bases are TGTGCCAGCAGTTACAGAGGGTCTTTGAATGAGCAGTTCTTC.

V usage is TRBV2 and J usage is TRBJ1-3; 9 bases match TRBD1. V dropped 4 bases and J dropped 2; count of bases not matched to a gene: 0. Germline V CDR1 and CDR2: SNHLY, FYNNEI. The CDR3 spans 14 residues. CDR3 protein: CASSGDRAGNTIYF. CDR3 coding DNA: TGTGCCAGCAGTGGGGACAGGGCTGGAAACACCATATATTTT.

This clone was counted only a few times. This specimen includes other DNA sequences encoding the same CDR3. V and J are TRBV5-6 and TRBJ1-2, with D perhaps TRBD1 (5 bases). CDR1 and CDR2 (germline): SGHDT, YYEEEE. This CDR3 region has 12 residues. V was pared by 3 bases and J by 4 bases, with 7 bases between. The CDR3 region is CASSWGLYGYTF. CDR3 DNA sequence: TGTGCCAGCAGCTGGGGCCTCTATGGCTACACCTTC.

In this sample, this clone turned up once. This rearrangement joins TRBV7-2 to TRBJ2-3; no definite D call. V lost 0 bases, J lost 3 bases, and 7 bases lay in between. The germline V gene encodes CDR1 SGHTA and CDR2 FQGNSA. CDR3 size: 14 residues. The DNA of the CDR3 is TGTGCCAGCAGCTTAGCCGCGGCTACAGATACGCAGTATTTT. Its protein product is CASSLAAATDTQYF.

This chain connects TRBV7-9 to TRBJ2-5; D is possibly TRBD2 (5 bases). The CDR3 loop spans 12 amino acids. Looked up from germline, CDR1 is SEHNR and CDR2 is FQNEAQ (reference sequence). Trimming removed 5 bases from V and 5 bases from J, with 9 bases in between. CDR3: CASSTRTETQYF. CDR3 DNA: TGTGCCAGCAGCACCCGGACTGAGACCCAGTACTTC.